The rows below give T cell receptor beta chains drawn from one sample of a study of T-cell reconstitution after alpha-beta-depleted transplantation in children. TCRdb fed the PCR reads into MiXCR, producing one record per CDR3 protein. This sample has 250,000 to 400,000 distinct CDR3 sequences, with roughly 25% found just once. This material consisted of PBMCs, mostly from graft donor cells, taken 180 days after TCRalphabeta/CD19-depleted stem cell transplant. The origin of the receptors is a male patient younger than 18 who had a stem cell transplant for acute lymphoblastic leukemia, so the T cells may come from the graft donor. The CDR3 runs from the conserved cysteine through the conserved F or W. A D gene is named only where the DNA matches it firmly. Clone size, where shown, is once, few, many, or a class for clones that have expanded.

clone size	D gene	V gene	J gene	CDR3 length	CDR3 protein	CDR3 DNA
.	.	TRBV18	TRBJ2-3	17	CASSPPWSTDSTDTQYF	TGTGCCAGCTCACCACCGTGGTCTACGGACAGCACAGATACGCAGTATTTT
.	.	TRBV6-1	TRBJ2-7	16	CASSLSGTLGSHEQYF	TGTGCCAGCAGTCTATCCGGGACACTAGGGTCCCACGAGCAGTACTTC
.	TRBD1	TRBV7-2	TRBJ1-6	17	CASSRTGLSSYNSPLHF	TGTGCCAGCAGCCGGACAGGGTTGAGCTCCTATAATTCACCCCTCCACTTT
.	TRBD2	TRBV5-6	TRBJ2-2	17	CASSLEVGRWNTGELFF	TGTGCCAGCAGCTTGGAGGTCGGGAGGTGGAACACCGGGGAGCTGTTTTTT
.	TRBD2	TRBV11-2	TRBJ2-3	17	CASSLDLALAGGDTQYF	TGTGCCAGCAGCTTAGATTTGGCGCTAGCGGGAGGAGATACGCAGTATTTT
.	TRBD2	TRBV27	TRBJ2-7	16	CASSFRGLAGGSEQYF	TGTGCCAGCAGCTTTCGGGGACTAGCGGGAGGTAGCGAGCAGTACTTC
.	.	TRBV27	TRBJ2-6	16	CASSFLGSGGANVLTF	TGTGCCAGCAGTTTCCTGGGTTCGGGCGGGGCCAACGTCCTGACTTTC
few	.	TRBV12-3/TRBV12-4	TRBJ1-5	15	CASSFDRDSTDTQHF	TGTGCCAGCAGTTTTGACCGCGACAGCACAGATACGCAGCATTTT
once	.	TRBV4-1	TRBJ2-7	16	CASSQEKRNHTYEQYF	TGCGCCAGCAGCCAAGAGAAGAGGAATCATACCTACGAGCAGTACTTC
.	TRBD2	TRBV29-1	TRBJ2-5	12	CSVRTRTETQYF	TGCAGCGTTAGGACTAGAACAGAGACCCAGTACTTC
few	TRBD2	TRBV27	TRBJ2-7	16	CASSLSSSGATYEQYF	TGTGCCAGCAGTTTATCGTCTAGCGGGGCGACCTACGAGCAGTACTTC
.	TRBD2	TRBV12-3/TRBV12-4	TRBJ2-1	15	CASSLGGYKVDEQFF	TGTGCCAGCAGTCTGGGAGGGTATAAAGTCGATGAGCAGTTCTTC
few	.	TRBV6-1	TRBJ2-6	13	CASRPRGTNVLTF	TGTGCCAGCAGACCCAGGGGAACCAACGTCCTGACTTTC
many	.	TRBV18	TRBJ2-5	11	CASSPDETQYF	TGTGCCAGCTCACCAGATGAGACCCAGTACTTC
few	.	TRBV20-1	TRBJ1-6	16	CSARDQYLVHNSPLHF	TGCAGTGCTAGAGACCAGTATCTGGTCCATAATTCACCCCTCCACTTT
few	TRBD2	TRBV29-1	TRBJ2-3	16	CSVERWRLAETDTQYF	TGCAGCGTTGAACGTTGGAGACTAGCGGAAACAGATACGCAGTATTTT
few	.	TRBV15	TRBJ2-7	18	CATSRDLRARASSYEQYF	TGTGCCACCAGCAGAGACCTACGCGCGAGGGCGAGCTCCTACGAGCAGTACTTC
few	TRBD1	TRBV2	TRBJ1-1	13	CASGTVMNTEAFF	TGTGCCAGCGGGACAGTCATGAACACTGAAGCTTTCTTT
.	.	TRBV12-3/TRBV12-4	TRBJ2-5	14	CASSLGFSPPDQYF	TGTGCCAGCAGTTTAGGGTTCAGCCCCCCGGACCAGTACTTC
few	TRBD2	TRBV20-1	TRBJ2-2	15	CSADSGRAGSGELFF	TGCAGTGCGGATAGCGGGAGGGCGGGGTCCGGGGAGCTGTTTTTT
few	TRBD1	TRBV20-1	TRBJ2-2	13	CSAQRQGPGELFF	TGCAGTGCTCAACGACAGGGCCCCGGGGAGCTGTTTTTT
.	.	TRBV27	TRBJ2-3	13	CASRRHSTDTQYF	TGTGCCAGCAGGCGTCATAGCACAGATACGCAGTATTTT
.	.	TRBV5-1	TRBJ2-3	14	CASSLDRYTDTLYF	TGCGCCAGCAGCTTGGACAGATACACAGATACGCTGTATTTT
.	.	TRBV7-8	TRBJ2-1	13	CASSSDVRNEQFF	TGTGCCAGCAGCTCGGACGTACGCAATGAGCAGTTCTTC
.	TRBD1	TRBV5-1	TRBJ2-1	18	CASSLALITGDRYNEQFF	TGCGCCAGCAGCTTGGCCCTCATTACAGGGGATCGCTACAATGAGCAGTTCTTC
.	.	TRBV18	TRBJ1-1	12	CASLRQGTEAFF	TGTGCCAGCTTACGGCAGGGGACTGAAGCTTTCTTT
few	TRBD2	TRBV6-2/TRBV6-3	TRBJ2-1	16	CASSKGLAEIYNEQFF	TGTGCCAGCAGTAAAGGACTAGCGGAGATTTACAATGAGCAGTTCTTC
.	TRBD2	TRBV3-1	TRBJ2-5	15	CASSQGAGGGETQYF	TGTGCCAGCAGCCAAGGCGCGGGAGGGGGAGAGACCCAGTACTTC
few	.	TRBV21-1	TRBJ1-2	12	CASSVLVYGYTF	TGTGCCAGCAGCGTACTAGTCTATGGCTACACCTTC
few	.	TRBV12-3/TRBV12-4	TRBJ2-1	14	CASRRTSSYNEQFF	TGTGCCAGCAGAAGGACCAGCTCCTACAATGAGCAGTTCTTC
.	.	TRBV9	TRBJ1-2	15	CASSVGSVTYYGCTF	TGTGCCAGCAGCGTAGGTTCAGTGACCTACTATGGCTGCACCTTC
.	TRBD2	TRBV18	TRBJ2-1	16	CASSRVTSGSYNEQFF	TGTGCCAGCTCTCGCGTAACTAGCGGGTCTTACAATGAGCAGTTCTTC
few	.	TRBV29-1	TRBJ2-3	14	CSVWTGGGPDTQYF	TGCAGCGTGTGGACAGGAGGGGGCCCAGATACGCAGTATTTT
few	.	TRBV6-1	TRBJ1-1	15	CASSSPFEVNTEAFF	TGTGCCAGCAGTAGTCCCTTTGAGGTGAACACTGAAGCTTTCTTT
few	TRBD2	TRBV20-1	TRBJ2-5	17	CSARRAGGPVRGETQYF	TGCAGTGCTAGACGGGCGGGAGGGCCCGTTCGAGGAGAGACCCAGTACTTC
.	TRBD2	TRBV5-1	TRBJ2-1	16	CASSLAGRVSYNEQFF	TGCGCCAGCAGCTTGGCCGGGAGGGTTTCCTACAATGAGCAGTTCTTC
.	.	TRBV7-9	TRBJ2-7	11	CASSLPDEQYF	TGTGCCAGCAGCTTACCGGACGAGCAGTACTTC
few	.	TRBV5-1	TRBJ1-2	14	CASSLEGNVYGYTF	TGCGCCAGCAGCTTGGAGGGCAATGTCTATGGCTACACCTTC
.	TRBD2	TRBV12-5	TRBJ2-1	21	CASGLAPGTSGSWAFFNEQFF	TGTGCTAGTGGTTTGGCCCCCGGGACTAGCGGGTCCTGGGCCTTTTTCAATGAGCAGTTCTTC
.	TRBD1	TRBV6-5	TRBJ1-4	17	CASSSTGDPATNEKLFF	TGTGCCAGCAGTTCAACAGGGGATCCAGCAACTAATGAAAAACTGTTTTTT
.	.	TRBV20-1	TRBJ2-5	14	CSARDLGRGETQYF	TGCAGTGCTAGAGATCTCGGGAGAGGGGAGACCCAGTACTTC
few	.	TRBV18	TRBJ2-7	13	CASSPGQRGEQYF	TGTGCCAGCTCTCCGGGCCAGAGGGGCGAGCAGTACTTC
.	.	TRBV5-1	TRBJ1-2	14	CASSLVPGTYGYTF	TGCGCCAGCAGCTTGGTGCCGGGTACCTATGGCTACACCTTC
.	TRBD1	TRBV6-5	TRBJ1-2	16	CASSYLSTGQGRGYTF	TGTGCCAGCAGTTACCTCTCTACGGGACAGGGGCGAGGCTACACCTTC
.	TRBD1	TRBV29-1	TRBJ2-1	13	CSFPGQVLDEQFF	TGCAGCTTCCCGGGACAGGTCTTAGATGAGCAGTTCTTC
few	.	TRBV29-1	TRBJ1-2	11	CSVKAVYGYTF	TGCAGCGTTAAGGCTGTGTATGGCTACACCTTC
.	.	TRBV3-1	TRBJ2-7	16	CASSQEVAGLSYEQYF	TGTGCCAGCAGCCAAGAGGTCGCGGGCCTCTCCTACGAGCAGTACTTC
.	TRBD2	TRBV13	TRBJ2-7	12	CATGLADYEQYF	TGTGCCACCGGACTAGCGGACTACGAGCAGTACTTC
.	.	TRBV5-1	TRBJ1-2	16	CASSPDGRGLGYGDTF	TGCGCCAGCAGCCCGGACGGCAGGGGATTGGGCTATGGCGACACCTTC
.	TRBD2	TRBV27	TRBJ2-5	16	CASSLGPAGGPETQYF	TGTGCCAGCAGTTTAGGTCCAGCGGGAGGGCCCGAGACCCAGTACTTC
few	TRBD2	TRBV12-3/TRBV12-4	TRBJ2-7	16	CASSPLAGGGLYEQYF	TGTGCCAGCAGCCCACTAGCGGGGGGGGGACTCTACGAGCAGTACTTC
.	TRBD1	TRBV27	TRBJ1-5	18	CASSTAGQWGRGNQPQHF	TGTGCCAGCAGTACCGCGGGACAGTGGGGTCGTGGCAATCAGCCCCAGCATTTT
few	.	TRBV4-1	TRBJ1-1	13	CASSQTDGTEAFF	TGCGCCAGCAGCCAAACGGACGGCACTGAAGCTTTCTTT
few	.	TRBV29-1	TRBJ2-7	11	CSVEWGHEQYF	TGCAGCGTTGAATGGGGTCACGAGCAGTACTTC
.	.	TRBV20-1	TRBJ2-7	10	CSASWGEQYF	TGCAGTGCCTCATGGGGCGAGCAGTACTTC